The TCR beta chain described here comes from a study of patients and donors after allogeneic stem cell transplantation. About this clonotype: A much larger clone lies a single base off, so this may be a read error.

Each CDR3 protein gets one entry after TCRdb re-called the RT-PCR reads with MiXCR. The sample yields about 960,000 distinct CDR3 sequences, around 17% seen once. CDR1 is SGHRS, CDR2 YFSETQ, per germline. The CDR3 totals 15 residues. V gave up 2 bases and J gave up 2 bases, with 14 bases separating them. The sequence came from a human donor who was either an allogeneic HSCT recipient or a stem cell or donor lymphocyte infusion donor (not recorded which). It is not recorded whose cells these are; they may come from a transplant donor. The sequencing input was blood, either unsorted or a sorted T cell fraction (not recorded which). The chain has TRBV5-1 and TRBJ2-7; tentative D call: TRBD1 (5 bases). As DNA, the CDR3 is TGCGCCAGCAGCTTTGCCGCAGGGTTCACCTACGAGCAGTACTTC. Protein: CASSFAAGFTYEQYF.